Following are 23 T cell receptor beta chains from one sample sequenced in a study of OX40 agonist ivuxolimab in advanced cancers. Clones were sequenced by immunoSEQ multiplex PCR, and TCRdb holds only the in-frame ones, with some missing. The sample has 60,000 to 80,000 clones, over 70% seen once. The material sequenced was CD4+ or CD8+ T cells sorted from blood, taken in a trial of the OX40 agonist ivuxolimab. The source of these receptors is an adult with an advanced solid tumor such as melanoma, head and neck, liver or kidney cancer.

V is TRBV5-4 and J is TRBJ1-1; tentatively, D is TRBD1 (5 bases). This CDR3 has 15 residues. Trimming removed 3 bases from V and 1 base from J, with 13 bases in between. Germline V lookup: CDR1 SGHNT, CDR2 YYREEE (reference sequence). This CDR3 reads CASSSPGLTNTEAFF. DNA of the CDR3: TGTGCCAGCAGCTCCCCAGGGTTGACGAACACTGAAGCTTTCTTT.

By frequency in the sample, this clone is medium-sized. The gene calls are TRBV9 and TRBJ1-3; the D is unclear. Germline lookup yields CDR1 SGDLS and CDR2 YYNGEE. The CDR3 consists of 15 residues. Trimming took 2 bases from V and 0 from J, leaving 9 bases between them. CDR3 in amino acids: CASSVQESSGNTIYF. The CDR3 DNA sequence: TGTGCCAGCAGCGTCCAGGAGAGCTCTGGAAACACCATATATTTT.

The rearrangement uses TRBV10-3 and TRBJ2-2; 8 bases are a match to TRBD1. Per germline, CDR1 ENHRY and CDR2 SYGVKD. The CDR3 sequence is 14 residues long. Trimming cost V 9 bases and J 1 base; bases outside gene matches: 4. The CDR3 DNA is TGTGCCATAGCCGGGACAGGGAACACCGGGGAGCTGTTTTTT. It yields the protein CAIAGTGNTGELFF.

J is TRBJ1-1 and V is TRBV15; D is uncertain. CDR3 size: 14 residues. Deletions cut 1 base from V and 6 bases from J, with 12 bases between. The germline gives CDR1 LNHNV, CDR2 YYDKDF (reference sequence). The CDR3 reads CATSRAGPAAEAFF. The DNA for the CDR3 is TGTGCCACCAGCAGAGCCGGGCCAGCGGCTGAAGCTTTCTTT.

The gene calls are TRBV7-9 and TRBJ1-2, with TRBD1 matching over 7 bases. Germline CDR1 and CDR2: SEHNR and FQNEAQ (reference sequence). CDR3 size: 13 residues. J lost 3 bases, V lost 5 bases, and 3 bases had no gene match. The CDR3 is CASSNDRDYGYTF. In DNA, the CDR3 is TGTGCCAGCAGCAACGACAGGGACTATGGCTACACCTTC.

This chain joins TRBV29-1 and TRBJ2-5, with D unresolved. The V and J ends lost 4 bases and 1 base respectively, with 1 base between them. There are 10 residues in the CDR3. Germline V gives CDR1 SQVTM, CDR2 ANQGSEA. The CDR3 sequence is CSVGQETQYF. CDR3 DNA: TGCAGCGTTGGCCAAGAGACCCAGTACTTC. Variable domain in full (rest from reference TRBV29-1 and TRBJ2-5): SAVISQKPSRDICQRGTSLTIQCQVDSQVTMMFWYRQQPGQSLTLIATANQGSEATYESGFVIDKFPISRPNLTFSTLTVSNMSPEDSSIYLCSVGQETQYFGPGTRLLVL.

V gene TRBV12-5 combines with J gene TRBJ2-7; possible D gene TRBD2, 5 bases. The ends were cut back, 7 bases at V and 2 bases at J, with 12 bases in the middle. The CDR3 is 13 amino acids. Germline loops: CDR1 LGHNT, CDR2 FRNRAP. The CDR3 region is CASVPGNTYEQYF. DNA for the CDR3: TGTGCTAGTGTTCCGGGGAATACCTACGAGCAGTACTTC.

The table lists this clone with a count of one. The rearrangement joins TRBV7-9 to TRBJ1-2; 8 bases agree with TRBD1. The J segment lost 8 bases and the V segment lost 2 bases, leaving 13 bases of the junction unmatched. There are 16 residues in the CDR3. Per germline, CDR1 SEHNR and CDR2 FQNEAQ (reference sequence). CDR3 sequence reads: CASSLSRGVTGEGYTF. Written as DNA, the CDR3 is TGTGCCAGCAGCTTATCCAGGGGGGTGACAGGGGAAGGCTACACCTTC.

This CDR3 reads CASSPGLAGPYEQYF. CDR3 bases: TGCGCCAGCAGCCCGGGACTAGCGGGACCCTACGAGCAGTACTTC. J is TRBJ2-7 and V is TRBV4-3; 13 bases line up with TRBD2. J lost 2 bases, V lost 4 bases, and 2 bases had no gene match. This CDR3 is 15 amino acids long. Germline CDR1 and CDR2: LGHNA and YSLEER.

The chain uses TRBV18 and TRBJ2-5; D call uncertain. CDR3 length equals 14 residues. V gave up 3 bases and J gave up 5 bases, with 13 bases separating them. Germline CDR1 is KGHSH and CDR2 is LQKENI. CDR3 coding DNA: TGTGCCAGCTCACCCCCCCCAGGTCTCGAGACCCAGTACTTC. Translated: CASSPPPGLETQYF.

The V and J genes are TRBV14 and TRBJ1-4; possibly TRBD1 for D (5 bases). Germline values: CDR1 SGHDN, CDR2 FVKESK. CDR3 length: 13 amino acids. Trimming left V 5 bases short and J 5 bases short, with 9 bases between. CDR3 sequence: CASSKRQNEKLFF. In DNA form, the CDR3 reads TGTGCCAGCAGCAAACGACAGAATGAAAAACTGTTTTTT.

The genes are TRBV7-9 and TRBJ2-5, with D uncertain. Trimming took 5 bases from V and 7 from J, leaving 11 bases between them. The CDR3 loop spans 12 amino acids. Germline V CDR1 and CDR2: SEHNR, FQNEAQ (reference sequence). This chain's CDR3 is CASSQSSGTQYF. As DNA, the CDR3 is TGTGCCAGCAGCCAATCCTCGGGGACCCAGTACTTC.

The chain has TRBV18 and TRBJ1-1, with D possibly TRBD1 on 6 matching bases. The CDR3 contains 14 residues. V was pared by 4 bases and J by 4 bases, with 13 bases between. Germline CDR1 is KGHSH and CDR2 is LQKENI. The CDR3 nucleotides read TGTGCCAGCTCACTCGGGGGGGCGGGCACTGAAGCTTTCTTT. Its translation is CASSLGGAGTEAFF.

This clone has only a few counts. The chain recombines TRBV2 with TRBJ1-1; D gene uncertain. CDR1 and CDR2 (germline): SNHLY, FYNNEI. There are 13 residues in the CDR3. Trimming took off 2 bases at V and 0 bases at J, with 4 bases between the two ends. CDR3 coding DNA: TGTGCCAGCAGTGAATCTATGAACACTGAAGCTTTCTTT. It encodes CASSESMNTEAFF.

The chain employs TRBV11-1 and TRBJ1-5, with D unresolved. Trimming removed 4 bases at V and 9 bases at J, with 10 bases between. From germline, CDR1 is SGHAT and CDR2 FQDESV (reference sequence). The CDR3 has 12 residues. The CDR3 sequence is CASSSPSGPQHF. The CDR3 region has the DNA TGTGCCAGCAGCTCGCCAAGCGGGCCCCAGCATTTT.

V gene TRBV7-6 combines with J gene TRBJ2-1; the match to TRBD2 covers 9 bases. The CDR3 consists of 17 residues. Germline CDR1 is SGHVS and CDR2 is FNYEAQ. Trimming took 4 bases from V and 0 from J; bases not matched to a gene: 7. The CDR3 region is CASSSALAGSSYNEQFF. For the CDR3, the DNA is TGTGCCAGCAGCTCGGCGCTAGCGGGATCCTCCTACAATGAGCAGTTCTTC.

This clone has a single count. The V call is TRBV18, the J call TRBJ2-6; D is unclear. The ends were cut back, 1 base at V and 1 base at J, with 8 bases in the middle. There are 16 residues in the CDR3. The germline V gene encodes CDR1 KGHSH and CDR2 LQKENI. CDR3 DNA sequence: TGTGCCAGCTCACCACGTTCCGGGTCTGGGGCCAACGTCCTGACTTTC. This translates into CASSPRSGSGANVLTF.

The chain combines TRBV19 with TRBJ1-5, with D maybe TRBD1 (5 bases). This CDR3 comprises 16 residues. Germline V lookup: CDR1 LNHDA, CDR2 SQIVND (reference sequence). V lost 2 bases and J lost 1, with 12 bases in between. The CDR3 sequence: CASSIRAGHSNQPQHF. CDR3 DNA: TGTGCCAGTAGTATACGGGCAGGGCACAGCAATCAGCCCCAGCATTTT.

In the case of this clone: An end of the junction differs from the germline gene, which may be a read error. CDR3 sequence reads: CASSGGTGYTGELSF. As DNA, the CDR3 is TGTGCCAGCAGCGGAGGGACAGGGTATACCGGGGAGCTGTCTTTT. The genes are TRBV7-3 and TRBJ2-2; TRBD1 matches at 9 bases. The CDR3 is 15 amino acids. Germline V gene sequence: CDR1 SGHTA, CDR2 FQGTGA.

The chain uses TRBV4-2 and TRBJ2-7; 9 bases agree with TRBD2. The CDR3 is made up of 16 amino acids. V was clipped by 5 bases and J by 3 bases; unmatched bases: 11. Germline assignment: CDR1 LGHNA and CDR2 YNFKEQ. CDR3 amino acids: CASSNPSGTSLYEQYF. The CDR3 bases are TGTGCCAGCAGCAATCCCTCCGGGACTAGCCTCTACGAGCAGTACTTC.

The V call is TRBV13, the J call TRBJ1-1, with 7 nucleotides matching TRBD1. The CDR3 length is 15 residues. V lost 5 bases to trimming and J lost 4 bases; unmatched junction nucleotides: 10. Germline values: CDR1 PRHDT, CDR2 FYEKMQ (reference sequence). CDR3 in amino acids: CASSPRQGLGTEAFF. CDR3 DNA: TGTGCCAGCAGCCCCCGACAGGGTTTGGGCACTGAAGCTTTCTTT.

The chain recombines TRBV6-6 with TRBJ2-7, with 7 bases identical to TRBD1. V dropped 0 bases and J dropped 2; count of bases not matched to a gene: 1. The CDR3 is 14 amino acids. Germline-derived CDR1 and CDR2 are MNHNY and SVGAGI (reference sequence). In DNA, the CDR3 is TGTGCCAGCAGTTACTCCGGGACAGCCTACGAGCAGTACTTC. This sequence encodes CASSYSGTAYEQYF.

The J gene is TRBJ2-7, the V gene TRBV7-2, with unresolved D. CDR1 and CDR2 (germline): SGHTA, FQGNSA. The length of the CDR3 is 14 residues. Trimming stripped 3 bases from V and 6 bases from J, with 15 bases between. The CDR3 is CASSFGKPPSEQYF. The CDR3 DNA is TGTGCCAGCAGCTTCGGCAAGCCACCCTCCGAGCAGTACTTC.